What follows are 7 T cell receptor beta chains derived from one specimen sequenced in a study of OX40 agonist ivuxolimab in advanced cancers. Method: immunoSEQ multiplex PCR; TCRdb's copy keeps in-frame clones and lacks some. The sample lists about 94,000 clones, 70% to 90% seen once, with approximately 0.26% in the top ten. Specimen: CD4+ or CD8+ T cells sorted from blood, collected in a trial of the OX40 agonist ivuxolimab. The receptor set was obtained from an adult with an advanced solid tumor such as melanoma, head and neck, liver or kidney cancer.

This chain joins TRBV5-4 and TRBJ2-2, with D perhaps matching TRBD2 (6 bases). Germline V lookup: CDR1 SGHNT, CDR2 YYREEE (reference sequence). The length of the CDR3 is 16 residues. Deletions cut 5 bases from V and 4 bases from J, with 18 bases between. This CDR3 reads CASRGGGVPPTGELFF. CDR3 nucleotides: TGTGCCAGCAGGGGAGGCGGGGTCCCCCCCACCGGGGAGCTGTTTTTT.

Concerning this clone: The same CDR3 is also encoded by other DNA sequences in this sample. The V gene is TRBV5-4, the J gene TRBJ1-1; no clear D gene. The V end lost 4 bases, the J end lost 1 base, and 2 bases lay between the germline ends. The germline V gene has CDR1 SGHNT and CDR2 YYREEE (reference sequence). This CDR3 has 11 amino acids. The CDR3 loop reads CASSQNTEAFF. CDR3 DNA: TGTGCCAGCAGCCAGAACACTGAAGCTTTCTTT.

The chain carries TRBV27 and TRBJ2-2, with D tentatively TRBD2 (5 bases). The CDR3 runs to 14 residues. V lost 7 bases, J lost 4 bases, and 13 bases lay in between. CDR1 and CDR2 (germline): MNHEY, SMNVEV (reference sequence). CDR3 nucleotides: TGTGCCAGCATGGGTTTACGGGGCACCGGGGAGCTGTTTTTT. Its protein is CASMGLRGTGELFF.

The chain combines TRBV5-1 with TRBJ2-1, with D tentatively TRBD1 or TRBD2 (5 bases each). Looked up from germline, CDR1 is SGHRS and CDR2 is YFSETQ. The CDR3 has 15 residues. Trimming removed 5 bases from V and 1 base from J, with 13 bases in between. The CDR3 reads CASRSGTGSYNEQFF. For the CDR3, the DNA is TGCGCCAGCAGGTCCGGGACCGGTTCCTACAATGAGCAGTTCTTC.

The chain links TRBV7-2 to TRBJ1-5, with D maybe TRBD1 (5 bases). Per the germline V gene, CDR1 is SGHTA and CDR2 is FQGNSA. V dropped 1 base and J dropped 4 bases, with 14 bases sitting between them. There are 16 residues in the CDR3. In DNA, the CDR3 is TGTGCCAGCAGCTTAGTGGTGGGGCAGAGGAATCAGCCCCAGCATTTT. Amino acids: CASSLVVGQRNQPQHF.

This chain links TRBV30 with TRBJ2-7; D is undetermined. The CDR3 length is 14 residues. Germline CDR1 is GTSNPN and CDR2 is SVGIG (reference sequence). V gave up 0 bases and J gave up 7 bases, with 16 bases separating them. The CDR3 here is CAWSVRPAGGEQYF. The DNA for the CDR3 is TGTGCCTGGAGTGTAAGGCCAGCCGGTGGGGAGCAGTACTTC.

The chain combines TRBV6-5 with TRBJ1-2, with 7 positions matching TRBD1. J was trimmed by 4 bases and V by 7 bases; bases with no gene match: 9. The CDR3 length is 14 residues. CDR1 is MNHEY, CDR2 SVGAGI, per germline. The CDR3 sequence is CASIRAGTAYGYTF. The CDR3 DNA reads TGTGCCAGCATTAGAGCCGGGACAGCCTATGGCTACACCTTC.